This T cell receptor (beta chain) was profiled in a study of T cell changes during pregnancy in multiple sclerosis. Trimming shortened V by 1 base and J by 0 bases, and 7 bases separated the two germline ends. Germline V lookup: CDR1 LNHDA, CDR2 SQIVND (reference sequence). This CDR3 is built from 15 residues. Profiling relied on immunoSEQ multiplex PCR, and the TCRdb table lists in-frame clones only, not all of them. Found here are some 43,000 clones, 90% of them singletons; the top ten hold more than 8.5%. This chain joins TRBV19 and TRBJ2-1; D is ambiguous. This sequence was found in a female donor with multiple sclerosis, enrolled in a pregnancy study. This specimen consisted of CD8+ T cells from peripheral blood mononuclear cells, obtained in the first trimester of pregnancy. DNA for the CDR3: TGTGCCAGTAGTATAGCGGAGAGCTCCTACAATGAGCAGTTCTTC. Protein product: CASSIAESSYNEQFF.